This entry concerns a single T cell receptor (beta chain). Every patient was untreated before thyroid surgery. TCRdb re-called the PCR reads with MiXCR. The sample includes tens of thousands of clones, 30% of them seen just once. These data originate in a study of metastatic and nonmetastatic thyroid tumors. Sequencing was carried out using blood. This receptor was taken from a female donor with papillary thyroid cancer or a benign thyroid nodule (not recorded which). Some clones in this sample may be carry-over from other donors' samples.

The CDR3 DNA reads as TGCAGTGTCAGCAGGGGGGTAGATGGCTACACCTTC. Translated: CSVSRGVDGYTF. The chain recombines TRBV20-1 with TRBJ1-2; TRBD1 matches 7 bases. The CDR3 is 12 residues long. Germline loops: CDR1 DFQATT, CDR2 SNEGSKA (reference sequence). After removal of 7 bases from V and 6 bases from J, the junction contained 8 bases not matched to a gene.